The rows below give T cell receptor beta chains drawn from one sample of a study of blood T cell repertoires in COVID-19. The data were produced by immunoSEQ multiplex PCR, yet TCRdb's version contains in-frame clones alone and is incomplete. The sample lists approximately 120,000 clones, around 80% seen once, with under 8% in the top ten. The sequencing sample was made of peripheral blood. These receptors were collected from an elderly woman with active or convalescent COVID-19. The CDR3 runs from the conserved cysteine through the conserved F or W. A D gene is named only where the DNA matches it firmly. Clone size is stated in some rows and not others, as once, few, many or a class when expanded.

size	V	D	J	CDR3	DNA
.	TRBV5-6	.	TRBJ2-2	CASSPGQRYTGELFF	TGTGCCAGCAGCCCGGGTCAGCGGTACACCGGGGAGCTGTTTTTT
.	TRBV2	TRBD2	TRBJ2-2	CASSERAGGPIGELFF	TGTGCCAGCAGTGAACGCGCGGGAGGGCCAATCGGGGAGCTGTTTTTT
.	TRBV19	TRBD2	TRBJ2-1	CASKSSLLIAGGPSSYNEQFF	TGTGCCAGTAAGTCCAGTCTACTAATAGCGGGAGGCCCTAGCTCCTACAATGAGCAGTTCTTC
.	TRBV30	TRBD1	TRBJ1-2	CAGDKGQGDYGYTF	TGTGCCGGAGATAAGGGACAGGGCGACTATGGCTACACCTTC
once	TRBV5-8	TRBD1	TRBJ2-6	CASSYRDSRNVLTF	TGTGCCAGCAGCTACCGGGACAGCCGAAACGTCCTGACTTTC
few	TRBV6-2/TRBV6-3	TRBD1	TRBJ1-5	CASSPGDRRQPQHF	TGTGCCAGCAGTCCAGGGGACAGGCGTCAGCCCCAGCATTTT
.	TRBV3-1/TRBV3-2	TRBD2	TRBJ2-2	CASSHLGRAGELFF	TGTGCCAGCAGCCATCTCGGGAGGGCCGGGGAGCTGTTTTTT
.	TRBV11-2	.	TRBJ2-7	CASSLVWGVSTYEQYF	TGTGCCAGCAGCTTAGTCTGGGGGGTATCGACCTACGAGCAGTACTTC
.	TRBV24-1	.	TRBJ1-5	CATSDGASVVQHF	TGTGCCACCAGTGATGGGGCATCTGTAGTCCAGCATTTT
.	TRBV12-3/TRBV12-4	.	TRBJ1-1	CASKLSGGTEAFF	TGTGCCAGCAAACTTTCGGGCGGGACTGAAGCTTTCTTT
.	TRBV6-6	TRBD1	TRBJ1-1	CASSYGTGDTEAFF	TGTGCCAGCAGTTACGGGACAGGGGACACTGAAGCTTTCTTT
.	TRBV27	.	TRBJ1-2	CASSSSPDTANYGYTF	TGTGCCAGCAGTTCCTCACCAGATACAGCTAACTATGGCTACACCTTC
.	TRBV9	.	TRBJ2-2	CASSVRTLTNTGELFF	TGTGCCAGCAGCGTACGAACTCTTACGAACACCGGGGAGCTGTTTTTT
.	TRBV24-1	.	TRBJ1-2	CATSKAGGYGYTF	TGTGCCACCAGTAAGGCCGGGGGCTATGGCTACACCTTC
.	TRBV19	TRBD2	TRBJ2-5	CATRTSGISVETQYF	TGTGCCACTCGGACTAGCGGGATTTCAGTGGAGACCCAGTACTTC
.	TRBV19	TRBD2	TRBJ2-7	CASTTGVAGVMEQYF	TGTGCCAGTACCACCGGGGTAGCGGGAGTAATGGAGCAGTACTTC
.	TRBV6-5	TRBD1	TRBJ2-7	CASSVGQGPSYEQYF	TGTGCCAGCAGCGTGGGACAGGGTCCTTCCTACGAGCAGTACTTC
few	TRBV30	.	TRBJ2-1	CAWIQFGTYNEQFF	TGTGCCTGGATACAATTCGGGACTTACAATGAGCAGTTCTTC
.	TRBV7-9	.	TRBJ2-3	CASSVAGIYTDTQYF	TGTGCCAGCAGCGTTGCCGGGATTTACACAGATACGCAGTATTTT
.	TRBV7-7	TRBD2	TRBJ2-1	CASSPQGLAVSYNEQFF	TGTGCTAGCTCCCCCCAAGGGCTAGCGGTATCCTACAATGAGCAGTTCTTC
.	TRBV5-6	.	TRBJ1-1	CASSLQLNTEAFF	TGTGCCAGCAGCTTACAGCTGAACACTGAAGCTTTCTTT
.	TRBV10-3	.	TRBJ2-1	CATRRSNEQFF	TGTGCCACCAGGAGAAGCAATGAGCAGTTCTTC
.	TRBV3-1/TRBV3-2	TRBD1	TRBJ1-5	CASSHGTVSNQPQHF	TGTGCCAGCAGCCACGGGACAGTTAGCAATCAGCCCCAGCATTTT